The table lists the clone carrying this T cell receptor (beta chain) with a few counts. A 5'RACE reaction primed in the constant segment made cDNA libraries of TCR alpha and TCR beta, and these carried sample barcodes and UMIs. TCRdb re-called the 5' RACE reads with MiXCR, one entry per CDR3 protein. The data contain approximately 390,000 distinct CDR3 sequences, 16% of them singletons. The data were taken from a study of T-cell memory formation after mild COVID-19. Study-wide background: TCR clustering was largely donor specific.

The germline V gene encodes CDR1 SGHVS and CDR2 FNYEAQ. The CDR3 runs 15 residues. Trimming stripped 8 bases from V and 2 bases from J, with 19 bases between. The V and J genes are TRBV7-6 and TRBJ2-7; D possibly corresponds to TRBD2 (7 bases). The receptor comes from a man younger than 30 who had mild COVID-19 (a few samples of this study predate the infection). Cell type and time point are not known. Sequenced: PBMCs or a T cell subset sorted from them (not recorded which). CDR3 in DNA: TGTGCCAGCGCGGCGGGCGGGGGCCAAACCTACGAGCAGTACTTC. Protein product: CASAAGGGQTYEQYF.